Listed here is a single T cell receptor beta chain. Its antigen is undetermined. A read error may account for a junction end that differs from germline. The source of the sample is a study of T cells after yellow fever vaccination. The CDR3 spans 13 residues. CDR1 is SQVTM and CDR2 is ANQGSEA in the germline V gene. Overall study results and limits: Weaker in magnitude, the secondary response showed a faster peak on day 5 versus 15. The booster saw the reappearance of most primary-vaccination clones (roughly 97% CD4, almost 90% CD8).

They built TCR cDNA with 5'RACE template switching, a step that put in a universal primer site and UMIs. TCRdb passed the 5' RACE reads through MiXCR, listing each CDR3 protein once. The sample holds 170,000 or so distinct CDR3 sequences, 6.2% seen once. The sequence was collected from a young man who received the YFV17D yellow fever vaccine. The gene calls are TRBV29-1 and TRBJ2-3, with a possible D match to TRBD1 (5 bases). The material was CD4+ T cells sorted from PBMCs, obtained on the day of the first yellow fever vaccination. CDR3 DNA: TGCAGCGTTGAAAGGGGTCCCACAGATAGGCAGTATTTT. This codes for CSVERGPTDRQYF.